This T cell receptor beta chain originates from a study of response to subunit inactivated influenza vaccine (dated by TCRdb to 2016 to 2019). About the full investigation: The study used deep quantitative T cell receptor repertoire profiling to track responses to a trivalent subunit inactivated influenza vaccine. Overall study results and their limits: The authors suggested that each seasonal influenza vaccination may recruit only a limited number of new T cells.

Library construction relied on RT-PCR. Sequencing took place on an Illumina HiSeq 2500. The public reads were reanalyzed by TCRdb: fastp trimming at Q25, MiXCR alignment, in-frame beta chains only. A single entry per CDR3 protein holds the most common genes and DNA from its merged rows. The sample contains 500,000 to 600,000 distinct CDR3 sequences, less than 8% of them found a single time. 10% to 15% of the sample belongs to the ten largest clones. From the cysteine up to the phenylalanine, the CDR3 has a length of 13 residues. Only the CDR3 DNA is retained, 39 bases long and in frame from the first base. The germline V gene yields SNHLY for CDR1 and FYNNEI for CDR2. V lost 1 base and J lost 9 bases; the stretch between them is 10 bases long. This clonotype was detected a few times. Its specific antigen is unknown. Per-base quality was not reported, and no clone a single base away is much larger than it.

Recombination linked TRBV2 to TRBJ2-1; the D segment could be TRBD2, given 7 matching bases. The sample consisted of PBMCs from blood, taken 23 to 25 months after vaccination. The TCR sequence derives from a man in his fifties or sixties who received an inactivated influenza vaccine. Donor details come from another sample of the same person, matched by shared clones. The sequenced DNA is TGTGCCAGCAGTGAAGAGGGGGGGAGTGAGCAGTTCTTC. Its protein is CASSEEGGSEQFF.